This TCR beta chain appears in the sequencing data of a study of blood T cell repertoires in COVID-19. Germline assignment: CDR1 KGHSH and CDR2 LQKENI. The CDR3 extends over 17 amino acids. V gave up 3 bases and J gave up 5 bases; unmatched junction bases: 13. Sequencing was performed with immunoSEQ multiplex PCR; in TCRdb, only in-frame clones are kept and a portion is missing. The sample carries about 300,000 clones, around 86% recorded once. The sequence was collected from a man younger than 40 who had recovered from COVID-19. Sequencing was performed on PBMCs or T cells enriched from blood (not recorded which). The V gene is TRBV18, the J gene TRBJ1-2, with 9 bases identical to TRBD1. As DNA, the CDR3 is TGTGCCAGCTCACCCCTCCCGGGACAGGGAGTGGAGTATGGCTACACCTTC. Translation: CASSPLPGQGVEYGYTF. The entire variable domain, with the rest obtained from reference TRBV18 and TRBJ1-2, is as follows: NAGVMQNPRHLVRRRGQEARLRCSPMKGHSHVYWYRQLPEEGLKFMVYLQKENIIDESGMPKERFSAEFPKEGPSILRIQQVVRGDSAAYFCASSPLPGQGVEYGYTFGSGTRLTVV.